This is a list of T cell receptor beta chains from one sample in a study of early stage breast cancer tumors. The data were produced by immunoSEQ multiplex PCR, yet TCRdb's version contains in-frame clones alone and is incomplete. The table includes around 53,000 clones, around 90% detected once. The sample taken for sequencing was blood. These receptors came from a person aged 70 to 85 with breast cancer. Each CDR3 is given with its conserved first and last residue. The order of the fields is J gene, V gene, CDR3 length, D gene, clone size, CDR3 protein, CDR3 DNA. D genes are given only for firm matches. Not all rows give a size; the values are once, few, many and, for expanded clones, a class.

J gene: TRBJ1-1; V gene: TRBV7-3; CDR3 length: 14; D gene: TRBD1; clone size: -; CDR3 protein: CASSQQGSNEKAFF; CDR3 DNA: TGTGCCAGCAGCCAACAGGGGAGTAATGAGAAAGCTTTCTTT
J gene: TRBJ2-2; V gene: TRBV4-1; CDR3 length: 15; D gene: TRBD1; clone size: once; CDR3 protein: CASSLDRGITGELFF; CDR3 DNA: TGCGCCAGCAGCCTCGACAGGGGAATCACCGGGGAGCTGTTTTTT
J gene: TRBJ2-1; V gene: TRBV28; CDR3 length: 16; D gene: TRBD2; clone size: -; CDR3 protein: CASSSNQAGGPGEQFF; CDR3 DNA: TGTGCCAGCAGTTCCAACCAAGCGGGAGGGCCTGGTGAGCAGTTCTTC
J gene: TRBJ2-1; V gene: TRBV6-1; CDR3 length: 13; D gene: -; clone size: -; CDR3 protein: CASRADYPNEQFF; CDR3 DNA: TGTGCCAGCAGAGCGGACTACCCCAATGAGCAGTTCTTC
J gene: TRBJ1-5; V gene: TRBV6-6; CDR3 length: 14; D gene: -; clone size: -; CDR3 protein: CASSYGGVNQPQHF; CDR3 DNA: TGTGCCAGCAGTTACGGGGGGGTCAATCAGCCCCAGCATTTT
J gene: TRBJ2-1; V gene: TRBV7-2; CDR3 length: 15; D gene: TRBD2; clone size: -; CDR3 protein: CASSLFPGGYNEQFF; CDR3 DNA: TGTGCCAGCAGCTTATTCCCGGGGGGATACAATGAGCAGTTCTTC
J gene: TRBJ2-5; V gene: TRBV6-5; CDR3 length: 12; D gene: -; clone size: -; CDR3 protein: CASSYTQETQYF; CDR3 DNA: TGTGCCAGCAGTTACACACAAGAGACCCAGTACTTC
J gene: TRBJ2-1; V gene: TRBV7-3; CDR3 length: 14; D gene: TRBD2; clone size: -; CDR3 protein: CASSLIGGGNEQFF; CDR3 DNA: TGTGCCAGCAGCTTAATAGGCGGGGGCAATGAGCAGTTCTTC
J gene: TRBJ1-6; V gene: TRBV18; CDR3 length: 16; D gene: TRBD1; clone size: -; CDR3 protein: CASSPTGQGYNSPLHF; CDR3 DNA: TGTGCCAGCTCACCGACAGGGCAGGGATATAATTCACCCCTCCACTTT
J gene: TRBJ2-7; V gene: TRBV5-1; CDR3 length: 14; D gene: -; clone size: -; CDR3 protein: CASSWGGDSYEQYF; CDR3 DNA: TGCGCCAGCAGCTGGGGCGGAGATTCCTACGAGCAGTACTTC
J gene: TRBJ2-2; V gene: TRBV7-8; CDR3 length: 16; D gene: -; clone size: -; CDR3 protein: CASSGATGPNTGELFF; CDR3 DNA: TGTGCCAGCAGCGGGGCGACAGGCCCGAACACCGGGGAGCTGTTTTTT
J gene: TRBJ2-7; V gene: TRBV7-6; CDR3 length: 16; D gene: TRBD1; clone size: -; CDR3 protein: CASSLARAGGGYEQYF; CDR3 DNA: TGTGCCAGCAGCTTAGCGCGGGCAGGGGGCGGCTACGAGCAGTACTTC
J gene: TRBJ1-1; V gene: TRBV5-4; CDR3 length: 15; D gene: TRBD1; clone size: -; CDR3 protein: CASSLLDREFTEAFF; CDR3 DNA: TGTGCCAGCAGCTTGTTAGACAGGGAATTCACTGAAGCTTTCTTT
J gene: TRBJ1-1; V gene: TRBV21-1; CDR3 length: 14; D gene: -; clone size: -; CDR3 protein: CASSTKQGNTEAFF; CDR3 DNA: TGTGCCAGCAGCACTAAACAGGGGAACACTGAAGCTTTCTTT
J gene: TRBJ1-1; V gene: TRBV7-2; CDR3 length: 14; D gene: TRBD1; clone size: -; CDR3 protein: CASSFTGADTEAFF; CDR3 DNA: TGTGCCAGCAGCTTCACAGGGGCCGACACTGAAGCTTTCTTT
J gene: TRBJ2-3; V gene: TRBV29-1; CDR3 length: 14; D gene: TRBD1; clone size: -; CDR3 protein: CSVRQGDSTDTQYF; CDR3 DNA: TGCAGCGTTAGACAGGGGGACAGCACAGATACGCAGTATTTT
J gene: TRBJ2-7; V gene: TRBV7-6; CDR3 length: 15; D gene: -; clone size: -; CDR3 protein: CASSLDHTGNYEQYF; CDR3 DNA: TGTGCCAGCAGCTTAGATCACACAGGAAACTACGAGCAGTACTTC
J gene: TRBJ1-4; V gene: TRBV30; CDR3 length: 13; D gene: -; clone size: few; CDR3 protein: CAVNGQFDEKLFF; CDR3 DNA: TGTGCCGTGAACGGACAGTTTGATGAAAAACTGTTTTTT
J gene: TRBJ1-5; V gene: TRBV5-1; CDR3 length: 13; D gene: -; clone size: -; CDR3 protein: CASSGGDNQPQHF; CDR3 DNA: TGCGCCAGCAGCGGCGGGGACAATCAGCCCCAGCATTTT
J gene: TRBJ2-7; V gene: TRBV5-6; CDR3 length: 15; D gene: TRBD2; clone size: -; CDR3 protein: CASSLSGGSSYEQYF; CDR3 DNA: TGTGCCAGCAGCCTCAGCGGGGGGAGTTCGTACGAGCAGTACTTC
J gene: TRBJ1-4; V gene: TRBV9; CDR3 length: 14; D gene: -; clone size: -; CDR3 protein: CASSGDTGGEKLFF; CDR3 DNA: TGTGCCAGCAGCGGGGACACAGGCGGCGAAAAACTGTTTTTT
J gene: TRBJ2-3; V gene: TRBV29-1; CDR3 length: 16; D gene: TRBD2; clone size: -; CDR3 protein: CSVEGGLAGREDTQYF; CDR3 DNA: TGCAGCGTTGAAGGGGGACTAGCGGGTAGAGAAGATACGCAGTATTTT
J gene: TRBJ1-2; V gene: TRBV28; CDR3 length: 15; D gene: TRBD1; clone size: -; CDR3 protein: CASSLRDRADYGYTF; CDR3 DNA: TGTGCCAGCAGTTTAAGGGACAGGGCAGACTATGGCTACACCTTC
J gene: TRBJ2-7; V gene: TRBV11-2; CDR3 length: 16; D gene: TRBD2; clone size: -; CDR3 protein: CASSLNSGTSRYEQYF; CDR3 DNA: TGTGCCAGCAGCCTAAATTCCGGGACTAGCCGCTACGAGCAGTACTTC
J gene: TRBJ2-1; V gene: TRBV7-7; CDR3 length: 17; D gene: TRBD1; clone size: -; CDR3 protein: CASSLSLGTGPYNEQFF; CDR3 DNA: TGTGCCAGCAGCCTCTCCCTCGGGACAGGGCCCTACAATGAGCAGTTCTTC
J gene: TRBJ1-3; V gene: TRBV5-1; CDR3 length: 13; D gene: -; clone size: -; CDR3 protein: CASSLFGGNTIYF; CDR3 DNA: TGCGCCAGCAGCTTGTTCGGTGGAAACACCATATATTTT
J gene: TRBJ2-1; V gene: TRBV15; CDR3 length: 15; D gene: TRBD1; clone size: -; CDR3 protein: CATSRDRTGGLEQFF; CDR3 DNA: TGTGCCACCAGCAGAGATCGGACAGGGGGCCTTGAGCAGTTCTTC
J gene: TRBJ2-5; V gene: TRBV7-2; CDR3 length: 15; D gene: TRBD2; clone size: -; CDR3 protein: CASSQVAGAWVTQYF; CDR3 DNA: TGTGCCAGCAGCCAAGTAGCGGGGGCGTGGGTGACCCAGTACTTC
J gene: TRBJ2-4; V gene: TRBV7-9; CDR3 length: 17; D gene: -; clone size: -; CDR3 protein: CASSSAIGGAAKNIQYF; CDR3 DNA: TGTGCCAGCAGCTCAGCAATTGGGGGGGCGGCCAAAAACATTCAGTACTTC
J gene: TRBJ2-7; V gene: TRBV27; CDR3 length: 14; D gene: TRBD2; clone size: -; CDR3 protein: CASRSWGGFYEQYF; CDR3 DNA: TGTGCCAGCAGATCGTGGGGGGGATTCTACGAGCAGTACTTC
J gene: TRBJ2-7; V gene: TRBV19; CDR3 length: 16; D gene: TRBD2; clone size: -; CDR3 protein: CASSMGLAGGVYEQYF; CDR3 DNA: TGTGCCAGTAGTATGGGCCTAGCGGGAGGGGTCTACGAGCAGTACTTC
J gene: TRBJ1-5; V gene: TRBV6-5; CDR3 length: 15; D gene: -; clone size: once; CDR3 protein: CASRRQWGGNQPQHF; CDR3 DNA: TGTGCCAGCAGACGACAGTGGGGCGGCAATCAGCCCCAGCATTTT
J gene: TRBJ1-6; V gene: TRBV4-1; CDR3 length: 16; D gene: -; clone size: -; CDR3 protein: CASSQESGTYNSPLHF; CDR3 DNA: TGCGCCAGCAGCCAAGAGTCAGGGACCTATAATTCACCCCTCCACTTT
J gene: TRBJ2-7; V gene: TRBV25-1; CDR3 length: 16; D gene: -; clone size: -; CDR3 protein: CASSDLKTPQGAEQYF; CDR3 DNA: TGTGCCAGCAGTGACCTTAAAACTCCACAGGGAGCCGAGCAGTACTTC
J gene: TRBJ1-2; V gene: TRBV5-1; CDR3 length: 15; D gene: -; clone size: -; CDR3 protein: CASSLETGTFSGYTF; CDR3 DNA: TGCGCCAGCAGCCTAGAAACCGGGACATTCAGCGGCTACACCTTC
J gene: TRBJ2-7; V gene: TRBV4-3; CDR3 length: 14; D gene: -; clone size: -; CDR3 protein: CASSQVLGAYEQYF; CDR3 DNA: TGCGCCAGCAGCCAAGTTTTAGGGGCCTACGAGCAGTACTTC
J gene: TRBJ1-5; V gene: TRBV6-6; CDR3 length: 14; D gene: -; clone size: -; CDR3 protein: CASSRDRPPAPQHF; CDR3 DNA: TGTGCCAGCAGTCGCGACAGGCCCCCAGCGCCCCAGCATTTT
J gene: TRBJ1-4; V gene: TRBV7-2; CDR3 length: 13; D gene: TRBD1; clone size: -; CDR3 protein: CASRSGGWEKLFF; CDR3 DNA: TGTGCCAGCAGGTCAGGGGGATGGGAAAAACTGTTTTTT
J gene: TRBJ2-5; V gene: TRBV7-2; CDR3 length: 15; D gene: TRBD2; clone size: -; CDR3 protein: CASSFQRGAQETQYF; CDR3 DNA: TGTGCCAGCAGCTTCCAGCGGGGGGCCCAAGAGACCCAGTACTTC
J gene: TRBJ2-2; V gene: TRBV29-1; CDR3 length: 15; D gene: TRBD1; clone size: once; CDR3 protein: CSVRLGQGVAGELFF; CDR3 DNA: TGCAGCGTTCGCTTGGGACAGGGTGTCGCCGGGGAGCTGTTTTTT
J gene: TRBJ1-2; V gene: TRBV5-4; CDR3 length: 12; D gene: -; clone size: -; CDR3 protein: CASSLYGGGYTF; CDR3 DNA: TGTGCCAGCAGCTTGTATGGGGGCGGCTACACCTTC
J gene: TRBJ2-2; V gene: TRBV19; CDR3 length: 16; D gene: -; clone size: -; CDR3 protein: CASSSGLATNTGELFF; CDR3 DNA: TGTGCCAGTAGCTCTGGACTGGCCACTAACACCGGGGAGCTGTTTTTT
J gene: TRBJ2-3; V gene: TRBV9; CDR3 length: 15; D gene: TRBD2; clone size: -; CDR3 protein: CASSPRGGGADTQYF; CDR3 DNA: TGTGCCAGCAGCCCGCGGGGGGGCGGAGCAGATACGCAGTATTTT
J gene: TRBJ1-2; V gene: TRBV7-2; CDR3 length: 13; D gene: -; clone size: -; CDR3 protein: CASSLRRDYGYTF; CDR3 DNA: TGTGCCAGCAGCTTAAGGAGGGACTATGGCTACACCTTC
J gene: TRBJ2-1; V gene: TRBV29-1; CDR3 length: 17; D gene: -; clone size: -; CDR3 protein: CSVEGWLALSSYNEQFF; CDR3 DNA: TGCAGCGTTGAAGGTTGGCTAGCGTTAAGCTCCTACAATGAGCAGTTCTTC
J gene: TRBJ1-6; V gene: TRBV6-4; CDR3 length: 18; D gene: -; clone size: -; CDR3 protein: CASSQQGIQSSYNSPLHF; CDR3 DNA: TGTGCCAGCAGTCAACAGGGAATTCAGAGCTCCTATAATTCACCCCTCCACTTT
J gene: TRBJ1-6; V gene: TRBV6-5; CDR3 length: 14; D gene: TRBD1; clone size: few; CDR3 protein: CASRWDSSNSPLHF; CDR3 DNA: TGTGCCAGCAGGTGGGACAGCTCCAATTCACCCCTCCACTTT
J gene: TRBJ2-7; V gene: TRBV7-9; CDR3 length: 15; D gene: TRBD1; clone size: -; CDR3 protein: CASSYKDRPSYEQYF; CDR3 DNA: TGTGCCAGCAGCTACAAGGACAGGCCCTCCTACGAGCAGTACTTC
J gene: TRBJ2-4; V gene: TRBV9; CDR3 length: 17; D gene: TRBD2; clone size: -; CDR3 protein: CASSVEDGLLLAKVQYF; CDR3 DNA: TGTGCCAGCAGCGTAGAGGACGGACTCCTACTAGCGAAAGTTCAGTACTTC
J gene: TRBJ2-1; V gene: TRBV4-1; CDR3 length: 18; D gene: TRBD2; clone size: -; CDR3 protein: CASSQDLAGTSGHNEQFF; CDR3 DNA: TGCGCCAGCAGCCAAGATCTGGCCGGGACTAGTGGCCACAATGAGCAGTTCTTC
J gene: TRBJ2-3; V gene: TRBV6-5; CDR3 length: 14; D gene: -; clone size: -; CDR3 protein: CASSRGTSTDTQYF; CDR3 DNA: TGTGCCAGCAGTCGGGGGACTTCCACAGATACGCAGTATTTT
J gene: TRBJ2-2; V gene: TRBV5-1; CDR3 length: 15; D gene: TRBD1; clone size: -; CDR3 protein: CASSLGDRGTGELFF; CDR3 DNA: TGCGCCAGCAGCTTGGGGGACAGGGGCACCGGGGAGCTGTTTTTT
J gene: TRBJ2-5; V gene: TRBV29-1; CDR3 length: 10; D gene: -; clone size: -; CDR3 protein: CSGRTENQYF; CDR3 DNA: TGCAGCGGTCGGACTGAGAACCAGTACTTC
J gene: TRBJ2-1; V gene: TRBV18; CDR3 length: 16; D gene: -; clone size: -; CDR3 protein: CASSSGSDSFYNEQFF; CDR3 DNA: TGTGCCAGCTCATCGGGATCGGACAGTTTCTACAATGAGCAGTTCTTC